Below, 16 T cell receptor beta chains from the same sample are listed, as sequenced in a study of T cells expressing NK-cell markers. TCRdb processed the 5' RACE reads again and assigns one entry to each CDR3 protein, with no DNA. The repertoire table contains tens of thousands of distinct CDR3 sequences. Source material: blood T cells: a sorted CD56 or NKG2C T cell subset, CD4+ or CD8+ T cells, or bulk PBMC T cells (not recorded which). The receptors were sampled from a woman between 18 and 70 years old in good health.

The chain employs TRBV5-5 and TRBJ2-1; the TCRdb D gene call, TRBD1, has no DNA to confirm it. Germline CDR1 is SGHKS and CDR2 is YYEKEE (reference sequence). The CDR3 spans 15 residues. The CDR3 loop is CASTPRWDTYNEQFF.

The chain is built from TRBV7-6 and TRBJ1-1; TCRdb's D call, TRBD1, is unchecked because there is no DNA. The germline gives CDR1 SGHVS, CDR2 FNYEAQ. The CDR3 runs 15 residues. The CDR3 reads CASSLYSGGGTEAFF.

The CDR3 is CASRGLGNYEQYF. The V call is TRBV6-1, the J call TRBJ2-7. CDR1 and CDR2 from the germline V gene are MNHNS and SASEGT. The CDR3 contains 13 residues.

CDR3 sequence: CASSFGYSNQPQHF. The chain recombines TRBV12-3 or TRBV12-4 with TRBJ1-5. CDR3 length: 14 amino acids.

V usage is TRBV12-3 or TRBV12-4 and J usage is TRBJ1-5; TCRdb reports TRBD1, a call that lacks DNA to check it against. CDR3 size: 13 residues. This CDR3 is CASSQVEHQPQHF.

The gene calls are TRBV7-9 and TRBJ2-7; TCRdb designates TRBD1, a call that cannot be tested without DNA. Germline values: CDR1 SEHNR, CDR2 FQNEAQ (reference sequence). This CDR3 is 15 amino acids long. CDR3 amino acids: CASSSPRDRGYEQYF.

This chain uses TRBV20-1 with TRBJ2-3; TCRdb's D call of TRBD2 is untestable without DNA. The CDR3 has 14 amino acids. Germline CDR1 DFQATT, CDR2 SNEGSKA (reference sequence). CDR3 sequence: CSARDGRGTDTQYF.

The V call is TRBV7-8, the J call TRBJ2-5; TCRdb gives TRBD2 as the D gene, but with no DNA this cannot be confirmed. This CDR3 has 14 residues. Germline V gene lookup returns CDR1 SGHVS and CDR2 FQNEAQ. CDR3 amino acids: CASSTWTSGETQYF.

The chain is built from TRBV7-8 and TRBJ1-2. The CDR3 length is 12 residues. Germline CDR1 and CDR2: SGHVS and FQNEAQ. CDR3 sequence: CASSLAGYGYTF.

The V call is TRBV27, the J call TRBJ2-1; with no DNA, the TCRdb D assignment of TRBD2 cannot be verified. The CDR3 is made up of 15 amino acids. Germline CDR1 and CDR2: MNHEY and SMNVEV (reference sequence). CDR3 sequence: CASTEAGATMNRQFF.

The V call is TRBV14, the J call TRBJ1-2; absent DNA, TCRdb's TRBD1 call cannot be checked. This CDR3 contains 15 residues. From germline, CDR1 is SGHDN and CDR2 FVKESK. The CDR3 loop reads CASSPPTGDNYGYTF.

This chain connects TRBV7-2 to TRBJ2-2. Per the germline V gene, CDR1 is SGHTA and CDR2 is FQGNSA. This CDR3 region has 13 residues. The CDR3 loop reads CASSHDGIQELFF.

This chain links TRBV15 with TRBJ2-3; TCRdb gives TRBD1 as the D gene, but with no DNA this cannot be confirmed. Germline V gene sequence: CDR1 LNHNV, CDR2 YYDKDF (reference sequence). CDR3 size: 16 residues. CDR3 loop: CATSSRTDISTDTQYF.

The chain joins TRBV12-3 or TRBV12-4 to TRBJ2-3; TCRdb gives TRBD1 as the D gene, but with no DNA this cannot be confirmed. The CDR3 has 13 amino acids. CDR3: CASIGPHTDTQYF.

V and J are TRBV10-3 and TRBJ2-7; TCRdb's D gene call, TRBD1, goes unchecked for lack of DNA. The CDR3 runs 15 residues. Germline V gives CDR1 ENHRY, CDR2 SYGVKD. CDR3: CAISEQGETSYEQYF.

The J gene is TRBJ1-2, the V gene TRBV28. There are 13 residues in the CDR3. Per germline, CDR1 MDHEN and CDR2 SYDVKM. The CDR3 loop reads CASSFGGVYGYTF.